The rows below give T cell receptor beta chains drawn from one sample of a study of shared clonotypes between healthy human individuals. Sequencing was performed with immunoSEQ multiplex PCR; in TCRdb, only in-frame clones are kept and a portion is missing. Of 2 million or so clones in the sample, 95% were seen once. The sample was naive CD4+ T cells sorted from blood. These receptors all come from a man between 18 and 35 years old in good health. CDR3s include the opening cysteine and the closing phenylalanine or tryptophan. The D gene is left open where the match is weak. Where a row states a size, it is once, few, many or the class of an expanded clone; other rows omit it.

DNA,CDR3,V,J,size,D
TGTGCCAGCAGCTTTGAACAGGGGGGAACAGATACGCAGTATTTT,CASSFEQGGTDTQYF,TRBV5-6,TRBJ2-3,.,TRBD1
TGTGCCAGCAGCTTAGGTCCTAGCACCTACGAGCAGTACTTC,CASSLGPSTYEQYF,TRBV7-2,TRBJ2-7,.,.
TGTGCCAGCAGCCGTGGGGGACCGGGTGAGGACTATGGCTACACCTTC,CASSRGGPGEDYGYTF,TRBV11-2,TRBJ1-2,.,.
TGCGCCAGCAGCCAAGACGGGACAGGGGATACGCAGTATTTT,CASSQDGTGDTQYF,TRBV4-3,TRBJ2-3,.,TRBD1
TGTGCCAGCAGTTTAATACAGGGACTGAACACTGAAGCTTTCTTT,CASSLIQGLNTEAFF,TRBV28,TRBJ1-1,.,.
TGCGCCAGCAGTCCAGGGACACCTAAAAAAGAGACCCAGTACTTC,CASSPGTPKKETQYF,TRBV5-1,TRBJ2-5,.,.
TGTGCCAGCAGAGAGACAGGGGTGAACACTGAAGCTTTCTTT,CASRETGVNTEAFF,TRBV25-1,TRBJ1-1,once,TRBD1
TGCGCCAGCAGCTTGCGGCAAGTCTCCTATAATTCACCCCTCCACTTT,CASSLRQVSYNSPLHF,TRBV5-1,TRBJ1-6,.,.
TGTGCCAGCAGACAACCGGGACTAGGGTTTTATGAGCAGTTCTTC,CASRQPGLGFYEQFF,TRBV11-2,TRBJ2-1,.,TRBD2
TGTGCCAGCAGCACCCGGACAGGGCAAAGCTCCTACGAGCAGTACTTC,CASSTRTGQSSYEQYF,TRBV7-2,TRBJ2-7,.,TRBD1
TGTGCCAGCTCACCACCGACTAGCGGGGGGCAAGAGACCCAGTACTTC,CASSPPTSGGQETQYF,TRBV18,TRBJ2-5,.,TRBD2
TGTGCCACCGGACAGGTGATGGAAAAACTGTTTTTT,CATGQVMEKLFF,TRBV27,TRBJ1-4,.,TRBD1
TGCGCCAGCAGCCAAACAGGAGAAGAGACCCAGTACTTC,CASSQTGEETQYF,TRBV5-1,TRBJ2-5,.,.
TGTGCCAGCAGTGATACACCCCAGGGGGTGTTCTACAATGAGCAGTTCTTC,CASSDTPQGVFYNEQFF,TRBV5-4,TRBJ2-1,.,TRBD1
TGTGCCAGCAGCTTAGCCCTCCTCTCCTACGAGCAGTACTTC,CASSLALLSYEQYF,TRBV7-2,TRBJ2-7,.,.
TGTGCCAGCTCACCTCCGGGACAGGGCGGGACTGAAGCTTTCTTT,CASSPPGQGGTEAFF,TRBV18,TRBJ1-1,.,TRBD1
TGCGCCAGCAGCTTAACCACCCAGGGCAGCGAGCAGTACTTC,CASSLTTQGSEQYF,TRBV5-1,TRBJ2-7,once,.
TGTGCCAGCAGCGATAATCGCGGGACGACTTATGGCTACACCTTC,CASSDNRGTTYGYTF,TRBV9,TRBJ1-2,.,.
TGCAGCGTTTCCAGGGGAGGCTACGAGCAGTACTTC,CSVSRGGYEQYF,TRBV29-1,TRBJ2-7,.,.
TGTGCCAGCAGTGACCCGGCCCCTCAGCCCCAGCATTTT,CASSDPAPQPQHF,TRBV6-1,TRBJ1-5,.,.
TGCGCCAGCAGCTTGGAACAGGGGCAGGGGGAGCAGTACTTC,CASSLEQGQGEQYF,TRBV5-1,TRBJ2-7,.,TRBD1
TGTGCCAGCAGTTATGCGGGAGCCGGGAATGACGAGCAGTACTTC,CASSYAGAGNDEQYF,TRBV28,TRBJ2-7,.,TRBD2
TGTGCCAGCAGTCTAACCGGCTCAGGGGCCTTAGAGGAGTACTTC,CASSLTGSGALEEYF,TRBV6-6,TRBJ2-7,once,.
TGCGCCAGCAGCCCCGAGGGGGGAAGATCCTATGGCTACACCTTC,CASSPEGGRSYGYTF,TRBV5-1,TRBJ1-2,.,.
TGTGCCAGCAGCTTGCCCGGAGCGAACACCGGGGAGCTGTTTTTT,CASSLPGANTGELFF,TRBV4-2,TRBJ2-2,.,.
TGTGCCAGCAGATCAGGTAGCGATCAGCCCCAGCATTTT,CASRSGSDQPQHF,TRBV6-1,TRBJ1-5,.,.
TGCGCCAGCAGCGCCGCAGGATCAGCTAACTATGGCTACACCTTC,CASSAAGSANYGYTF,TRBV5-1,TRBJ1-2,.,.
TGTGCCAGCAGTTCGAGAACAGGAGCCTCTGGGGCCAACGTCCTGACTTTC,CASSSRTGASGANVLTF,TRBV27,TRBJ2-6,.,.
TGTGCCAGCAGCGTACTGGGCCAGCCCCAGCATTTT,CASSVLGQPQHF,TRBV7-2,TRBJ1-5,.,.
TGTGCCATCAGTGAGTCGGAGTTGGATGGCTACACCTTC,CAISESELDGYTF,TRBV10-3,TRBJ1-2,.,.
TGCGCCACCACACCCCCGCGACTTCAAGAGACCCAGTACTTC,CATTPPRLQETQYF,TRBV10-2,TRBJ2-5,once,.
TGTGCCAGTAGTATGAGGGGTTTAGGGACAACTAATGAAAAACTGTTTTTT,CASSMRGLGTTNEKLFF,TRBV19,TRBJ1-4,.,.
TGCGCCAGCAGCAAGGGGACAGGGAACCTCAATTGGGTGTCTAATGAAAAACTGTTTTTT,CASSKGTGNLNWVSNEKLFF,TRBV5-1,TRBJ1-4,.,TRBD1
TGTGCCAGCAGCATTAATCTCCGACGGAACTATGGCTACACCTTC,CASSINLRRNYGYTF,TRBV21-1,TRBJ1-2,.,.
TGTGCCAGCAGCGTAGGACCGGGGGCGATCTACGAGCAGTACTTC,CASSVGPGAIYEQYF,TRBV9,TRBJ2-7,.,.
TGCGCCAGCAGCCCCGGCACCGGCGGGAAAATCACAGATACGCAGTATTTT,CASSPGTGGKITDTQYF,TRBV5-1,TRBJ2-3,.,.